Presented here are 6 T cell receptor beta chains from one specimen sequenced in a study of blood T cell repertoires in COVID-19. Data came from immunoSEQ multiplex PCR; TCRdb stores just in-frame clones and leaves some out. Among about 73,000 clones, about four fifths were seen once, and the ten largest hold approximately 27%. The source material was peripheral blood. Every receptor here comes from a human donor in a cohort sampled during active COVID-19.

The chain combines TRBV10-3 with TRBJ2-1; D might be TRBD2 (6 bases). Germline V CDR1 and CDR2: ENHRY, SYGVKD. CDR3 length: 14 residues. Trimming left V 6 bases short and J 0 bases short, with 9 bases between. CDR3 bases: TGTGCCATCAGATTGCGGGACTCCTACAATGAGCAGTTCTTC. It encodes CAIRLRDSYNEQFF.

V is TRBV10-1 and J is TRBJ2-2; possibly TRBD2 for D (6 bases). This CDR3 contains 14 residues. Germline V gene sequence: CDR1 WNHNN, CDR2 SYGVQD (reference sequence). Between the trimmed V and J ends, which lost 2 bases and 6 bases, there was a span of 10 bases. The CDR3 region has the DNA TGCGCCAGCAGTGAGGCTAGCGTTGCCGGGGAGCTGTTTTTT. Its translation: CASSEASVAGELFF.

The V gene is TRBV10-3, the J gene TRBJ2-1, with 8 bases matching TRBD1. This CDR3 is 15 amino acids long. Germline CDR1 is ENHRY and CDR2 is SYGVKD. V lost 6 bases, J lost 6 bases, and 10 bases stayed unmatched. DNA of the CDR3: TGTGCCATCAGCCAGTCTGGACAGGGTGGCAATGAGCAGTTCTTC. This sequence encodes CAISQSGQGGNEQFF.

This clone showed up just once. The chain is built from TRBV10-3 and TRBJ2-5, with a possible D match to TRBD1 (6 bases). Germline CDR1 ENHRY, CDR2 SYGVKD. Trimming stripped 5 bases from V and 3 bases from J, with 16 bases between. This CDR3 is built from 15 residues. The CDR3 DNA sequence: TGTGCCATCAGTCGAGGGGGACAAAGAAAAGAGACCCAGTACTTC. This sequence encodes CAISRGGQRKETQYF.

The CDR3 sequence: CASSSPEVGLDEQFF. For the CDR3, the DNA is TGTGCCAGCAGCTCCCCCGAGGTGGGTTTGGATGAGCAGTTCTTC. The rearrangement joins TRBV5-4 to TRBJ2-1; D is undetermined. V was pared by 3 bases and J by 8 bases, with 18 bases between. The V gene's germline CDR1 is SGHNT and CDR2 YYREEE (reference sequence). The CDR3 extends over 15 amino acids.

This rearrangement joins TRBV28 to TRBJ2-7; D is undetermined. This CDR3 comprises 13 residues. Trimming took off 4 bases at V and 1 base at J, with 8 bases between the two ends. Germline V gives CDR1 MDHEN, CDR2 SYDVKM. CDR3 sequence (DNA): TGTGCCAGCAGTTGGGCAAAATCCTACGAGCAGTACTTC. It codes for CASSWAKSYEQYF.